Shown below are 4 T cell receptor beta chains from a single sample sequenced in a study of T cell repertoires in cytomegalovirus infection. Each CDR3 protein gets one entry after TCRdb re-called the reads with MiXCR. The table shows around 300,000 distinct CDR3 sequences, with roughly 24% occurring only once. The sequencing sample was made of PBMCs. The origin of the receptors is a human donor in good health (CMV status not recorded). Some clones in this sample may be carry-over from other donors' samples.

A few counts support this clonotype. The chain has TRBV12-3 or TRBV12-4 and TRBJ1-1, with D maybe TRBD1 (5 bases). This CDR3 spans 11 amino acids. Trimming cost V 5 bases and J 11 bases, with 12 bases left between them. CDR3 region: CASSLGQWAFF. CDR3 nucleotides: TGTGCCAGCAGTCTTGGACAATGGGCTTTCTTT.

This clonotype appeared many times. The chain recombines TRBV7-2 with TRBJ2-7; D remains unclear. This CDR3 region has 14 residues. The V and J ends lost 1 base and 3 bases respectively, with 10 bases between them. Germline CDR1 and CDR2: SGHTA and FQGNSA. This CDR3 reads CASSLEGRLYEQYF. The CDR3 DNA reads TGTGCCAGCAGCTTAGAGGGCAGACTCTACGAGCAGTACTTC.

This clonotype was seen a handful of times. CDR3 amino acids: CASSLVAGRRNEQYF. In DNA form, the CDR3 reads TGTGCCAGCAGCTTAGTTGCGGGACGTCGGAACGAGCAGTACTTC. The J gene is TRBJ2-7, the V gene TRBV7-2; D may be TRBD2 (6 bases). Germline-derived CDR1 and CDR2 are SGHTA and FQGNSA. Trimming took 1 base from V and 5 from J, leaving 15 bases between them. CDR3 length: 15 amino acids.

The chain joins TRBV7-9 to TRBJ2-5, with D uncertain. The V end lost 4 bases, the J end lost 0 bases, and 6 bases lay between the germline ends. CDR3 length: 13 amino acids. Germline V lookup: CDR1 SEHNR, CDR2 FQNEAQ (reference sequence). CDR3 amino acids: CASSSLDQETQYF. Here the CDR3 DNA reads TGTGCCAGCAGCTCCCTCGACCAAGAGACCCAGTACTTC.